The T cell receptor beta chain under discussion was sequenced for a study of preoperative IRX-2 immunotherapy in early breast cancer. Profiling relied on immunoSEQ multiplex PCR, and the TCRdb table lists in-frame clones only, not all of them. The profile shows around 88,000 clones, roughly 89% of them singletons. The CDR3 is 13 residues long. Germline V gene sequence: CDR1 MNHGY, CDR2 SAAAGT. V was cut by 6 bases and J by 0 bases, with 6 bases left in between. The treatment was: preoperative locoregional IRX-2 cytokine immunotherapy. This phase Ib study tested locoregional IRX-2 cytokine immunotherapy given before surgery.

The V and J genes are TRBV6-8 and TRBJ1-3, with no clear D. Here the sequenced sample was tumor tissue, taken after IRX-2 immunotherapy. The receptor's source is a human donor with breast cancer. The CDR3 protein is CASRDYSGNTIYF. CDR3 nucleotides: TGTGCCAGCAGGGACTACTCTGGAAACACCATATATTTT.